This T cell receptor beta chain was captured in a study of control samples from healthy donors and cancer patients. This table comes from immunoSEQ multiplex PCR, and its TCRdb copy is limited to in-frame clones, with some not included. The sample consists of tens of thousands of clones, roughly 90% of them appearing once. Germline CDR1 is SGDLS and CDR2 is YYNGEE. The CDR3 runs to 12 residues. V lost 4 bases to trimming and J lost 8 bases, with 9 bases between them. The receptor's source is a man between 40 and 49 years old with colorectal cancer. V usage is TRBV9 and J usage is TRBJ1-4; D uncertain. Sequenced sample: PBMCs. CDR3 residues: CASSQNDEKLFF. CDR3 DNA: TGTGCCAGCAGCCAGAACGACGAAAAACTGTTTTTT.